Below are 27 T cell receptor beta chains sequenced from a single sample in a study of cytomegalovirus exposure and HLA in healthy donors. The PCR used 60 Vbeta and 13 Jbeta primers. The assay was immunoSEQ multiplex PCR, and TCRdb's table has in-frame clones only and misses some. Among under 200,000 clones listed, 60% to 85% were seen once. The sequenced sample consisted of PBMCs. The receptors were gathered from a woman between 50 and 59 years old in good health and CMV-seropositive.

The rearrangement links TRBV10-3 to TRBJ1-1; 10 nucleotides agree with TRBD1. In germline, CDR1 is ENHRY, CDR2 SYGVKD. V shed 6 bases and J 3 bases; nucleotides not matched to a gene: 1. This CDR3 has 13 residues. The CDR3 loop is CAIRTGGDTEAFF. The CDR3 DNA reads TGTGCCATCAGGACAGGGGGCGACACTGAAGCTTTCTTT.

Here the CDR3 reads CASHPQGWNTEAFF. For the CDR3, the DNA is TGTGCCAGCCACCCACAGGGCTGGAACACTGAAGCTTTCTTT. The chain uses TRBV2 and TRBJ1-1; a weak D match, TRBD1 (6 bases). Trimming shortened V by 8 bases and J by 1 base, and 14 bases separated the two germline ends. The CDR3 spans 14 residues. The germline V gene encodes CDR1 SNHLY and CDR2 FYNNEI.

The chain joins TRBV7-8 to TRBJ2-7; 8 bases are a match to TRBD2. V was pared by 2 bases and J by 7 bases, with 10 bases of the junction left unmatched. CDR3 length: 15 residues. Germline-derived CDR1 and CDR2 are SGHVS and FQNEAQ. CDR3 in amino acids: CASSLWAPAGGEQYF. Here the CDR3 DNA reads TGTGCCAGCAGCTTATGGGCCCCCGCGGGGGGAGAGCAGTACTTC.

The chain employs TRBV5-6 and TRBJ2-7; D perhaps matches TRBD2 (6 bases). Germline-derived CDR1 and CDR2 are SGHDT and YYEEEE. V was shortened by 5 bases and J by 2 bases, with 11 bases between the two germline ends. This CDR3 spans 13 amino acids. Written as DNA, the CDR3 is TGTGCCAGCAGTCCTACGGGAGCCTACGAGCAGTACTTC. Translation gives CASSPTGAYEQYF.

This chain uses TRBV9 with TRBJ2-2, with D possibly matching TRBD1 (6 bases). The germline V gene has CDR1 SGDLS and CDR2 YYNGEE. V was clipped by 7 bases and J by 5 bases, with 15 bases between them. The CDR3 is 14 amino acids. The CDR3 region has the DNA TGTGCCAGCGGGGGCGGTAGCTTGACCGGGGAGCTGTTTTTT. This gives the protein CASGGGSLTGELFF.

As for this clone: In the same sample, other DNA sequences code for this CDR3. V usage is TRBV2 and J usage is TRBJ1-1; the D gene is possibly TRBD1 (6 bases). Trimming shortened V by 5 bases and J by 2 bases, and 9 bases separated the two germline ends. The CDR3 is 13 amino acids. The germline V gene encodes CDR1 SNHLY and CDR2 FYNNEI. For the CDR3, the DNA is TGTGCCAGCAGTCAGGACAGCAACACTGAAGCTTTCTTT. Its translation: CASSQDSNTEAFF.

V gene TRBV5-1 combines with J gene TRBJ1-5, with D unclear. There are 13 residues in the CDR3. The V end lost 4 bases, the J end lost 4 bases, and 9 bases lay between the germline ends. Germline CDR1 and CDR2: SGHRS and YFSETQ. The CDR3 loop reads CASSPRGNQPQHF. In nucleotides, the CDR3 is TGCGCCAGCAGCCCCCGGGGAAATCAGCCCCAGCATTTT.

The gene calls are TRBV5-1 and TRBJ2-5; 8 positions agree with TRBD1. The ends lost 0 bases at V and 5 bases at J; junction bases unmatched: 3. The V gene's germline CDR1 is SGHRS and CDR2 YFSETQ. The CDR3 has 14 residues. The chain's CDR3 is CASSLDRGEETQYF. The CDR3 coding sequence is TGCGCCAGCAGCTTGGACAGGGGGGAGGAGACCCAGTACTTC.

V is TRBV28 and J is TRBJ1-2; 7 bases line up with TRBD1. The CDR3 contains 12 residues. Germline CDR1 is MDHEN and CDR2 is SYDVKM. J lost 6 bases, V lost 8 bases, and 6 bases had no gene match. The CDR3 spells CASGDSTNGYTF. Written as DNA, the CDR3 is TGTGCCAGCGGGGACAGTACGAATGGCTACACCTTC.

The V call is TRBV19, the J call TRBJ1-2; 11 nucleotides line up with TRBD1. Germline trimming cut 6 bases from V and 5 bases from J; bases unmatched to any gene: 2. Germline values: CDR1 LNHDA, CDR2 SQIVND (reference sequence). CDR3 size: 13 residues. The CDR3: CASRDRGPYGYTF. In DNA, the CDR3 is TGTGCCAGTAGGGACAGGGGGCCTTATGGCTACACCTTC.

This rearrangement joins TRBV10-3 to TRBJ2-2; a possible D gene is TRBD2 (5 bases). CDR1 and CDR2 from the germline V gene are ENHRY and SYGVKD. Trimming cost V 6 bases and J 6 bases, with 17 bases left between them. The length of the CDR3 is 15 residues. CDR3 sequence reads: CAISPRIASSGELFF. The DNA for the CDR3 is TGTGCCATCAGCCCCCGGATAGCGTCGTCCGGGGAGCTGTTTTTT.

The rearrangement links TRBV5-1 to TRBJ1-1, with 9 bases lining up with TRBD1. This CDR3 region has 14 residues. Germline CDR1 and CDR2: SGHRS and YFSETQ. With 0 bases clipped from V and 10 bases from J, the junction kept 7 bases outside the gene matches. CDR3: CASSLEGQGIGAFF. The CDR3 DNA sequence: TGCGCCAGCAGCTTGGAGGGACAGGGCATCGGAGCTTTCTTT.

CDR3 bases: TGTGCCAGCAGTTTACGGGAGGGTGACGAGCAGTACTTC. Translating it yields CASSLREGDEQYF. The chain employs TRBV27 and TRBJ2-7; TRBD2 agrees at 8 bases. With V trimmed by 2 bases and J by 5 bases, 2 bases remained unmatched. The CDR3 contains 13 residues. Germline CDR1 is MNHEY and CDR2 is SMNVEV (reference sequence).

This rearrangement joins TRBV11-2 to TRBJ2-3; 7 nucleotides match TRBD1. Trimming removed 3 bases from V and 1 base from J; junction bases left unmatched: 1. The CDR3 has 14 amino acids. Germline V lookup: CDR1 SGHAT, CDR2 FQNNGV. The CDR3 DNA reads as TGTGCCAGCAGCTTTCAGGGGGGCACAGATACGCAGTATTTT. It yields the protein CASSFQGGTDTQYF.

The V gene is TRBV19, the J gene TRBJ2-1; weak D call: TRBD2 (6 bases). This CDR3 is built from 14 residues. V lost 0 bases, J lost 9 bases, and 12 bases lay in between. CDR1 and CDR2 (germline): LNHDA, SQIVND (reference sequence). CDR3 residues: CASSIDRGRGEQFF. CDR3 DNA sequence: TGTGCCAGTAGTATAGATCGGGGGAGAGGTGAGCAGTTCTTC.

This rearrangement joins TRBV7-8 to TRBJ2-1; 12 nucleotides agree with TRBD2. CDR1 and CDR2 (germline): SGHVS, FQNEAQ. CDR3 length: 17 amino acids. After removal of 1 base from V and 2 bases from J, the junction contained 3 bases not matched to a gene. CDR3 residues: CASSLVGLAGTYNEQFF. The CDR3 DNA reads TGTGCCAGCAGCTTAGTGGGACTAGCGGGTACCTACAATGAGCAGTTCTTC.

This chain links TRBV19 with TRBJ1-2; D possibly corresponds to TRBD1 (5 bases). CDR1 is LNHDA, CDR2 SQIVND, per germline (reference sequence). CDR3 size: 13 residues. V lost 6 bases to trimming and J lost 2 bases, with 10 bases between them. CDR3 coding DNA: TGTGCCAGTAGGTCGACAGAAAACTATGGCTACACCTTC. As protein: CASRSTENYGYTF.

This sequence joins TRBV18 and TRBJ1-3; TRBD1 matches 9 bases. The CDR3 covers 15 residues. Germline V CDR1 and CDR2: KGHSH, LQKENI. J lost 4 bases, V lost 5 bases, and 6 bases had no gene match. The CDR3 loop reads CASSTGTGQGNTIYF. DNA of the CDR3: TGTGCCAGCTCAACCGGGACAGGGCAAGGAAACACCATATATTTT.

This clone was recorded at least ten times. J is TRBJ1-5 and V is TRBV5-1; 9 positions match TRBD1. The CDR3 has 15 amino acids. V lost 2 bases to trimming and J lost 5 bases; unmatched junction nucleotides: 5. Germline V CDR1 and CDR2: SGHRS, YFSETQ. The CDR3 DNA reads TGCGCCAGCAGCTTTACAGGGGGCGGGGATCAGCCCCAGCATTTT. Translating gives CASSFTGGGDQPQHF.

V usage is TRBV19 and J usage is TRBJ1-1; possibly TRBD1 for D (6 bases). The V and J ends lost 5 bases and 11 bases respectively, with 15 bases between them. The CDR3 is 12 residues long. Germline V lookup: CDR1 LNHDA, CDR2 SQIVND (reference sequence). For the CDR3, the DNA is TGTGCCAGTAGTCAACAGGGCGGTAAGGCTTTCTTT. Its translation is CASSQQGGKAFF.

The chain uses TRBV11-2 and TRBJ2-7, with 7 bases that match TRBD2. Trimming took 6 bases from V and 0 from J; bases not matched to a gene: 11. Germline V lookup: CDR1 SGHAT, CDR2 FQNNGV. This CDR3 spans 16 amino acids. The CDR3 nucleotides read TGTGCCAGCAGGCCACTTACTAGCGAACCCTCCTACGAGCAGTACTTC. Residues: CASRPLTSEPSYEQYF.

This chain uses TRBV28 with TRBJ2-2; 9 bases agree with TRBD2. CDR3 size: 19 residues. In germline, CDR1 is MDHEN, CDR2 SYDVKM. J gave up 0 bases and V 2 bases, and 10 bases lay outside the gene matches. CDR3 amino acids: CASSLVGLAGPANTGELFF. Written as DNA, the CDR3 is TGTGCCAGCAGTTTAGTGGGTCTAGCGGGACCCGCGAACACCGGGGAGCTGTTTTTT.

The CDR3 DNA follows: TGCGCCAGCAGCCACCAGACAGGGAGCAACTATGGCTACACCTTC. This encodes CASSHQTGSNYGYTF. V gene TRBV4-1 combines with J gene TRBJ1-2, with 7 nucleotides matching TRBD1. The germline CDR1 and CDR2 sequences are MGHRA and YSYEKL. V lost 3 bases and J lost 2; bases outside the gene matches: 6. This CDR3 is built from 15 residues.

This chain connects TRBV19 to TRBJ1-2; 9 nucleotides agree with TRBD1. The CDR3 length is 16 residues. Looked up from germline, CDR1 is LNHDA and CDR2 is SQIVND (reference sequence). After removal of 0 bases from V and 7 bases from J, the junction contained 9 bases not matched to a gene. The CDR3 DNA reads as TGTGCCAGTAGTATAGATGGGACAGGGCGACCACTTGGCTACACCTTC. Residues: CASSIDGTGRPLGYTF.

The CDR3 here is CASSTTYYEQYF. In DNA form, the CDR3 reads TGTGCCAGCAGTACCACATACTACGAGCAGTACTTC. The V call is TRBV28, the J call TRBJ2-7; D ambiguous. This CDR3 has 12 amino acids. Looked up from germline, CDR1 is MDHEN and CDR2 is SYDVKM. V lost 5 bases, J lost 3 bases, and 8 bases lay in between.

This chain joins TRBV4-2 and TRBJ2-5, with no clear D. Trimming shortened V by 0 bases and J by 4 bases, and 3 bases separated the two germline ends. The CDR3 consists of 12 residues. Germline CDR1 LGHNA, CDR2 YNFKEQ. The CDR3 here is CASSQERETQYF. The DNA of the CDR3 is TGTGCCAGCAGCCAAGAGAGAGAGACCCAGTACTTC.

The J gene is TRBJ1-3, the V gene TRBV28; 11 bases are shared with TRBD1. The CDR3 extends over 18 amino acids. J was trimmed by 2 bases and V by 3 bases; bases with no gene match: 9. Germline CDR1 MDHEN, CDR2 SYDVKM. The CDR3 region is CASSLAGQGARTGNTIYF. The CDR3 DNA reads as TGTGCCAGCAGTTTGGCCGGACAGGGGGCTCGGACTGGAAACACCATATATTTT. Full variable domain (rest looked up from reference TRBV28 and TRBJ1-3): DVKVTQSSRYLVKRTGEKVFLECVQDMDHENMFWYRQDPGLGLRLIYFSYDVKMKEKGDIPEGYSVSREKKERFSLILESASTNQTSMYLCASSLAGQGARTGNTIYFGEGSWLTVV.